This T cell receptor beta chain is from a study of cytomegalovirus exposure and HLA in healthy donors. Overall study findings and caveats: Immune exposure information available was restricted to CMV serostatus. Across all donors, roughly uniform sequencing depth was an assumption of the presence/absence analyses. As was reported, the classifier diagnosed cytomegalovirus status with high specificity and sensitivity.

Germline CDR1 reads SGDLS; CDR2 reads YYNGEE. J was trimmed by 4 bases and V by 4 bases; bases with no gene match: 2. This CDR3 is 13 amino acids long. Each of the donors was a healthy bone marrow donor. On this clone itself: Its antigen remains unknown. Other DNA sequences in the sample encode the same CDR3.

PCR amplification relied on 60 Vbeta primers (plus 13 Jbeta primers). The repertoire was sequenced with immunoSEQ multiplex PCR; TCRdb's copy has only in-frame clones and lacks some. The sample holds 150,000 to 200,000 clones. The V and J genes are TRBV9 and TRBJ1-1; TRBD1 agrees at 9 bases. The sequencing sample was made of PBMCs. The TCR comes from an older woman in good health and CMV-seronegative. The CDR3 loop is CASSQGQGTEAFF. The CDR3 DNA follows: TGTGCCAGCAGCCAGGGACAGGGCACTGAAGCTTTCTTT.